This record concerns one TCR beta chain sequence. The antigen remains unidentified. This sample is drawn from a study of CD8 T cells in ankylosing spondylitis. V lost 0 bases and J 0 bases, leaving 9 bases between the germline ends. The CDR3 loop spans 17 amino acids. The germline V gene has CDR1 MGHRA and CDR2 YSYEKL. The study's findings and limits: Characteristic, it appeared, of ankylosing spondylitis blood was a TCR beta motif of roughly 8 highly homologous variants. From matched ankylosing spondylitis synovial fluid, disease-linked clones were reportedly recovered at significantly enriched levels. Some motif variants had been reported before (in reactive arthritis synovial fluid and blood).

Libraries for TCR beta were made by quantitative 5'-RACE with molecular barcodes. TCRdb called the 5' RACE reads again in MiXCR, with one record for every CDR3 protein. The sample gives fewer than 400,000 distinct CDR3 sequences, about 14% of which show up once; roughly 0.99% is in the top ten. Sequences were obtained from blood, either unsorted or a sorted T cell fraction (not recorded which). The TCR comes from a male donor with ankylosing spondylitis or in good health (not recorded which). V is TRBV4-1 and J is TRBJ1-6; D unclear. The CDR3: CASSQESQSSYNSPLHF. The CDR3 DNA is TGCGCCAGCAGCCAAGAGAGTCAGAGCTCCTATAATTCACCCCTCCACTTT.